The sequence of this T cell receptor (beta chain) was determined in a study of T cell changes during pregnancy in multiple sclerosis. V was pared by 7 bases and J by 4 bases, with 19 bases between. This CDR3 comprises 15 residues. From germline, CDR1 is LNHDA and CDR2 SQIVND (reference sequence). The assay was immunoSEQ multiplex PCR, and TCRdb's table has in-frame clones only and misses some. The table includes 40,000 to 50,000 clones, around 91% detected once. Here the sequenced sample was CD8+ T cells from peripheral blood mononuclear cells, taken in the first trimester of pregnancy. The TCR originated in a female donor with multiple sclerosis, enrolled in a pregnancy study. V usage is TRBV19 and J usage is TRBJ1-2; TRBD1 is a possible D gene (6 bases). The CDR3 region has the DNA TGTGCCAGTATCCCCTACAAGGACAGAGCCTATGGCTACACCTTC. Residues: CASIPYKDRAYGYTF.